The 19 T cell receptor beta chains in this list originate from one sample, sequenced in a study of blood T cell repertoires in COVID-19. The table came from immunoSEQ multiplex PCR; TCRdb's copy has only in-frame clones and leaves some out. The profile covers about 150,000 clones, with about three quarters appearing a single time and 1.5% to 2% taken by the ten largest. Source material: peripheral blood. The receptors here all came from a man at least 80 years old with acute or convalescent COVID-19.

The chain joins TRBV21-1 to TRBJ2-2; TRBD2 is taken as the D call from the table, unchecked against the DNA. TRBV21-1 is a documented pseudogene. This CDR3 has 20 amino acids. For the CDR3, the DNA is TGTGCCAGCAGCTCCGGTGGAACTGGCTATAGGAGCCCGAACACCGGGGAGCTGTTTTTT. This gives the protein CASSSGGTGYRSPNTGELFF.

The V and J genes are TRBV6-5 and TRBJ1-3; the D is unclear. With 5 bases removed from V and 4 bases from J, the gap between germline ends came to 12 bases. Germline CDR1 is MNHEY and CDR2 is SVGAGI. The CDR3 sequence is 14 residues long. The CDR3 DNA reads TGTGCCAGCAGTCTAGAGAGAGGGGGAAACACCATATATTTT. It specifies CASSLERGGNTIYF.

The rearrangement joins TRBV19 to TRBJ2-3; D gene unclear. The germline V and J ends were trimmed by 3 bases and 2 bases, with 9 bases remaining between them. Per germline, CDR1 LNHDA and CDR2 SQIVND (reference sequence). This CDR3 has 14 amino acids. CDR3 loop: CASSITALTDTQYF. DNA for the CDR3: TGTGCCAGTAGTATTACAGCCCTCACAGATACGCAGTATTTT.

V gene TRBV2 combines with J gene TRBJ2-5, with a possible D match to TRBD2 (5 bases). The germline V gene has CDR1 SNHLY and CDR2 FYNNEI. V lost 7 bases and J 5 bases, leaving 20 bases between the germline ends. The CDR3 is made up of 15 amino acids. The CDR3 region has the DNA TGTGCCAGCATGATAAGGGCCGGCTCGGGGGAGACCCAGTACTTC. Its translation: CASMIRAGSGETQYF. Drawing the rest from reference TRBV2 and TRBJ2-5, the complete variable domain is EPEVTQTPSHQVTQMGQEVILRCVPISNHLYFYWYRQILGQKVEFLVSFYNNEISEKSEIFDDQFSVERPDGSNFTLKIRSTKLEDSAMYFCASMIRAGSGETQYFGPGTRLLVL.

This chain connects TRBV27 to TRBJ1-1, with D possibly matching TRBD1 (5 bases). V lost 7 bases and J lost 0, with 15 bases in between. The CDR3 has 15 residues. Germline CDR1 reads MNHEY; CDR2 reads SMNVEV (reference sequence). The CDR3 DNA reads as TGTGCCAGCATGCAGGGAACTCTAATGAACACTGAAGCTTTCTTT. This translates into CASMQGTLMNTEAFF.

CDR3 sequence: CASSERGTVADTQYF. The CDR3 DNA follows: TGTGCCAGCAGTGAGAGGGGGACAGTCGCAGATACGCAGTATTTT. V is TRBV2 and J is TRBJ2-3; 7 nucleotides agree with TRBD1. The V segment lost 3 bases and the J segment 4 bases; nucleotides outside the gene matches: 7. CDR1 and CDR2 (germline): SNHLY, FYNNEI. The CDR3 loop spans 15 amino acids. The full variable domain, rest sourced from reference TRBV2 and TRBJ2-3, is EPEVTQTPSHQVTQMGQEVILRCVPISNHLYFYWYRQILGQKVEFLVSFYNNEISEKSEIFDDQFSVERPDGSNFTLKIRSTKLEDSAMYFCASSERGTVADTQYFGPGTRLTVL.

The gene calls are TRBV9 and TRBJ2-6; possible D gene TRBD1, 6 bases. Deletions cut 1 base from V and 2 bases from J, with 16 bases between. CDR1 and CDR2 (germline): SGDLS, YYNGEE. This CDR3 contains 18 residues. The CDR3 coding sequence is TGTGCCAGCAGCGTAATACCCCAGGGGTCGGCTGGGGCCAACGTCCTGACTTTC. Amino acid sequence: CASSVIPQGSAGANVLTF.

This clone appeared a single time. This rearrangement joins TRBV3-1 (or the pseudogene TRBV3-2) to TRBJ1-1; 12 positions agree with TRBD1. CDR3 length: 15 amino acids. J gave up 11 bases and V 7 bases, and 14 bases lay outside the gene matches. Germline V gene lookup returns CDR1 LGHDT and CDR2 YNNKEL (reference sequence). The CDR3 region has the DNA TGTGCCAGCACCTCCTTGGGACAGGGGGCGCAAGGGGCTTTCTTT. This gives the protein CASTSLGQGAQGAFF.

CDR3 loop: CASSFLSRETQYF. In nucleotides, the CDR3 is TGCGCCAGCAGCTTCCTGTCCAGGGAGACCCAGTACTTC. The chain uses TRBV5-1 and TRBJ2-5; no clear D gene. Trimming took off 2 bases at V and 5 bases at J, with 10 bases between the two ends. Germline loops: CDR1 SGHRS, CDR2 YFSETQ. The CDR3 spans 13 residues.

The chain employs TRBV6-5 and TRBJ1-2; D is uncertain. The CDR3 is made up of 13 amino acids. V was trimmed by 5 bases and J by 8 bases, leaving 15 bases between them. CDR1 is MNHEY, CDR2 SVGAGI, per germline. The CDR3 loop is CASSPEADGGYTF. The CDR3 DNA reads TGTGCCAGCAGTCCGGAGGCGGATGGCGGCTACACCTTC.

This sequence joins TRBV7-3 and TRBJ1-1, with 7 bases aligning to TRBD1. The CDR3 runs to 16 residues. The ends lost 2 bases at V and 5 bases at J; junction bases unmatched: 11. Germline lookup yields CDR1 SGHTA and CDR2 FQGTGA. The DNA for the CDR3 is TGTGCCAGCAGCTTAGATCACAGGGGTGGGAGGACTGAAGCTTTCTTT. It encodes CASSLDHRGGRTEAFF.

The chain couples TRBV19 to TRBJ1-1; no reliable D call. Deletions cut 4 bases from V and 1 base from J, with 10 bases between. CDR3 length: 14 amino acids. Germline CDR1 and CDR2: LNHDA and SQIVND (reference sequence). The CDR3 loop is CASSTPYRNTEAFF. The CDR3 DNA is TGTGCCAGTAGTACCCCCTACAGGAACACTGAAGCTTTCTTT.

This chain joins TRBV6-5 and TRBJ1-1; 8 bases map to TRBD1. The V gene's germline CDR1 is MNHEY and CDR2 SVGAGI. The CDR3 is 15 amino acids. Trimming cost V 6 bases and J 0 bases; bases outside gene matches: 6. DNA for the CDR3: TGTGCCAGCAGAGAGCAGGGGGCCATGAACACTGAAGCTTTCTTT. Its protein is CASREQGAMNTEAFF.

This clone was seen more than once but under ten times. The J gene is TRBJ2-7, the V gene TRBV2; D remains ambiguous. The CDR3 has 12 residues. The V end was cut by 2 bases, the J end by 6 bases, with 8 bases between. The V gene's germline CDR1 is SNHLY and CDR2 FYNNEI. The CDR3 nucleotides read TGTGCCAGCAGTGAAACGGGTAGCGAGCAGTACGTC. Encoded protein: CASSETGSEQYV.

V is TRBV5-1 and J is TRBJ2-2, with TRBD2 identical over 13 bases. Germline CDR1 SGHRS, CDR2 YFSETQ. The CDR3 runs to 15 residues. The V segment lost 6 bases and the J segment 5 bases; nucleotides outside the gene matches: 4. CDR3 bases: TGCGCCAGCACGGTGACTAGCGGGGGGACCGGGGAGCTGTTTTTT. Residues: CASTVTSGGTGELFF.

This clone appeared a few times. V gene TRBV6-4 combines with J gene TRBJ2-2; 9 nucleotides agree with TRBD2. Germline CDR1 reads MRHNA; CDR2 reads SNTAGT. CDR3 size: 16 residues. The V and J ends lost 6 bases and 4 bases, in that order; junction bases with no gene match: 9. The CDR3 region is CASSDVAGAGTGELFF. The CDR3, as DNA: TGTGCCAGCAGCGACGTAGCGGGGGCCGGCACCGGGGAGCTGTTTTTT.

There are many counts of this clone. The rearrangement links TRBV18 to TRBJ1-1; possibly TRBD1 for D (6 bases). With 2 bases removed from V and 4 bases from J, the gap between germline ends came to 17 bases. The CDR3 is 16 amino acids. CDR1 KGHSH and CDR2 LQKENI come from the germline V gene. The CDR3 coding sequence is TGTGCCAGCTCACCAACCCTAGGAAGAGGGGGCACTGAAGCTTTCTTT. As protein: CASSPTLGRGGTEAFF.

The chain employs TRBV11-2 and TRBJ1-2; a weak D match, TRBD1 (5 bases). V lost 1 base and J 8 bases, leaving 14 bases between the germline ends. This CDR3 is built from 14 residues. Germline V gene data show CDR1 as SGHAT and CDR2 as FQNNGV. The CDR3 sequence: CASSLGLGVGGYTF. CDR3 in DNA: TGTGCCAGCAGCTTAGGCTTAGGGGTGGGAGGCTACACCTTC. The variable domain in full, completed from reference TRBV11-2 and TRBJ1-2, reads EAGVAQSPRYKIIEKRQSVAFWCNPISGHATLYWYQQILGQGPKLLIQFQNNGVVDDSQLPKDRFSAERLKGVDSTLKIQPAKLEDSAVYLCASSLGLGVGGYTFGSGTRLTVV.

This clone was observed a handful of times. The genes are TRBV7-2 and TRBJ2-7; D may be TRBD2 (7 bases). This CDR3 has 13 amino acids. Germline V gene lookup returns CDR1 SGHTA and CDR2 FQGNSA. The ends were cut back, 6 bases at V and 3 bases at J, with 12 bases in the middle. The CDR3 sequence is CASSGGGFYEQYV. In DNA, the CDR3 is TGTGCCAGCAGTGGGGGGGGCTTCTACGAGCAGTACGTC.